This T cell receptor beta chain was sequenced for a study of T cell repertoires in cytomegalovirus infection. The wider study: Through public TCR beta signatures, both CMV infection and matching HLA type were indicated.

TCRdb passed the reads through MiXCR, listing each CDR3 protein once. The sample consists of around 530,000 distinct CDR3 sequences, approximately 15% of them appearing once. To note about this clonotype: Its antigen is as yet unknown.

V gave up 5 bases and J gave up 7 bases; unmatched junction bases: 5. CDR3 size: 14 residues. Per the germline V gene, CDR1 is SGHTA and CDR2 is FQGTGA. Overall study results and limits: Clonotype analysis showed dominance of the ex vivo response by HLA-C-restricted CMV-specific TCR beta clonotypes. Individuals carrying CMV plus the relevant HLA were identified by cumulative frequency of public TCR beta families.

The sequenced sample was CD8+ T cells from PBMCs. The gene calls are TRBV7-3 and TRBJ2-1; TRBD1 agrees at 10 bases. The TCR comes from a human donor in good health (CMV status not recorded). Some clones in this sample may be carry-over from other donors' samples. This CDR3 reads CASSLRTGGNEQFF. CDR3 bases: TGTGCCAGCAGCCTCCGGACAGGGGGTAATGAGCAGTTCTTC. Drawing the rest from reference TRBV7-3 and TRBJ2-1, the complete variable domain is GAGVSQTPSNKVTEKGKYVELRCDPISGHTALYWYRQSLGQGPEFLIYFQGTGAADDSGLPNDRFFAVRPEGSVSTLKIQRTERGDSAVYLCASSLRTGGNEQFFGPGTRLTVL.